This passage covers 12 T cell receptor beta chains from one sample sequenced in a study of control samples from healthy donors and cancer patients. Some clones are missing from TCRdb's copy, which holds only in-frame ones; the method was immunoSEQ multiplex PCR. This repertoire shows around 120,000 clones, about nine tenths found once; its top ten account for 6% to 8.5%. Sequences were obtained from blood. These receptors originate from a woman under 30 in good health.

The V gene is TRBV18, the J gene TRBJ1-2; tentative D call: TRBD1 (5 bases). The CDR3 has 14 amino acids. Per the germline V gene, CDR1 is KGHSH and CDR2 is LQKENI. Trimming removed 3 bases at V and 2 bases at J, with 10 bases between. The chain's CDR3 is CASSPRDGNYGYTF. In DNA form, the CDR3 reads TGTGCCAGCTCACCTCGGGACGGGAACTATGGCTACACCTTC.

The chain combines TRBV2 with TRBJ2-7; a possible D gene is TRBD2 (5 bases). Germline CDR1 is SNHLY and CDR2 is FYNNEI. V shed 6 bases and J shed 0 bases, with 6 bases lying between them. This CDR3 is built from 12 residues. CDR3: CASRDSSYEQYF. DNA of the CDR3: TGTGCCAGCAGGGACTCCTCCTACGAGCAGTACTTC.

The rearrangement uses TRBV30 and TRBJ1-2; 7 positions match TRBD1. CDR1 and CDR2 (germline): GTSNPN, SVGIG (reference sequence). After removal of 1 base from V and 4 bases from J, the junction contained 3 bases not matched to a gene. CDR3 length: 13 residues. CDR3 region: CAWSAGTVYGYTF. The CDR3 DNA reads as TGTGCCTGGAGTGCCGGGACAGTCTATGGCTACACCTTC. The complete variable domain, with remaining parts taken from reference TRBV30 and TRBJ1-2, reads SQTIHQWPATLVQPVGSPLSLECTVEGTSNPNLYWYRQAAGRGLQLLFYSVGIGQISSEVPQNLSASRPQDRQFILSSKKLLLSDSGFYLCAWSAGTVYGYTFGSGTRLTVV.

This chain connects TRBV9 to TRBJ2-7; weak D call: TRBD2 (6 bases). The germline V gene encodes CDR1 SGDLS and CDR2 YYNGEE. V was shortened by 0 bases and J by 0 bases, with 13 bases between the two germline ends. CDR3 length: 16 residues. As DNA, the CDR3 is TGTGCCAGCAGCGTAGGGGGACTCGACTACTCCTACGAGCAGTACTTC. It encodes CASSVGGLDYSYEQYF. The complete variable domain, with remaining parts taken from reference TRBV9 and TRBJ2-7, reads DSGVTQTPKHLITATGQRVTLRCSPRSGDLSVYWYQQSLDQGLQFLIQYYNGEERAKGNILERFSAQQFPDLHSELNLSSLELGDSALYFCASSVGGLDYSYEQYFGPGTRLTVT.

The chain links TRBV9 to TRBJ2-2; tentative D call: TRBD1 (6 bases). The CDR3 spans 15 residues. Germline V gives CDR1 SGDLS, CDR2 YYNGEE. V lost 5 bases, J lost 5 bases, and 16 bases lay in between. The CDR3 loop reads CASSPGESRTGELFF. The CDR3 DNA reads TGTGCCAGCAGTCCAGGGGAGTCTAGGACCGGGGAGCTGTTTTTT. The entire variable domain, with the rest obtained from reference TRBV9 and TRBJ2-2, is as follows: DSGVTQTPKHLITATGQRVTLRCSPRSGDLSVYWYQQSLDQGLQFLIQYYNGEERAKGNILERFSAQQFPDLHSELNLSSLELGDSALYFCASSPGESRTGELFFGEGSRLTVL.

The chain couples TRBV20-1 to TRBJ1-4; D gene ambiguous. The CDR3 length is 13 residues. Trimming cost V 3 bases and J 4 bases, with 9 bases left between them. CDR1 is DFQATT, CDR2 SNEGSKA, per germline (reference sequence). In DNA, the CDR3 is TGCAGTGCTAGTCTCGGGATTAATGAAAAACTGTTTTTT. Translating it yields CSASLGINEKLFF.

This clone appeared a single time. The rearrangement joins TRBV29-1 to TRBJ2-4; a possible D gene is TRBD1 (6 bases). This CDR3 region has 13 residues. V lost 6 bases and J 4 bases, leaving 13 bases between the germline ends. CDR1 and CDR2 (germline): SQVTM, ANQGSEA. The CDR3: CSVWTDRKNIQYF. The CDR3 nucleotides read TGCAGCGTCTGGACAGACCGAAAAAACATTCAGTACTTC.

The CDR3 loop reads CASSSSYGYTF. The CDR3 coding sequence is TGTGCCAGCAGTTCATCCTATGGCTACACCTTC. The V gene is TRBV28, the J gene TRBJ1-2; no definite D call. V was pared by 4 bases and J by 4 bases, with 4 bases between. The germline CDR1 and CDR2 sequences are MDHEN and SYDVKM. The CDR3 extends over 11 amino acids.

The chain couples TRBV11-2 to TRBJ2-1; TRBD2 matches 8 bases. V lost 1 base to trimming and J lost 5 bases; unmatched junction nucleotides: 7. This CDR3 spans 16 amino acids. Germline CDR1 reads SGHAT; CDR2 reads FQNNGV. The CDR3: CASSLARLASDNEQFF. The CDR3 coding sequence is TGTGCCAGCAGCTTAGCTAGACTAGCGTCGGACAATGAGCAGTTCTTC.

The gene calls are TRBV30 and TRBJ1-4; 10 nucleotides match TRBD1. The V gene's germline CDR1 is GTSNPN and CDR2 SVGIG (reference sequence). This CDR3 has 16 residues. V shed 3 bases, J shed 7 bases, and the junction held 11 bases outside the gene matches. CDR3 bases: TGTGCCTGGAGCCGACCCGGGACAGGGGAGAGTGAAAAACTGTTTTTT. Protein sequence: CAWSRPGTGESEKLFF.

The V call is TRBV30, the J call TRBJ1-6, with TRBD1 as a possible D gene (6 bases). In germline, CDR1 is GTSNPN, CDR2 SVGIG (reference sequence). Trimming removed 7 bases at V and 8 bases at J, with 12 bases between. This CDR3 has 12 residues. As DNA, the CDR3 is TGTGCCTCGCGGAGGGGGGATTCACCCCTCCACTTT. This encodes CASRRGDSPLHF.

This rearrangement joins TRBV24-1 to TRBJ2-2; 8 bases align to TRBD1. CDR1 and CDR2 (germline): KGHDR, SFDVKD. The CDR3 is 16 amino acids. V dropped 4 bases and J dropped 0; count of bases not matched to a gene: 3. CDR3 DNA: TGTGCCACCAGTGACAGGACAGGGCCGAACACCGGGGAGCTGTTTTTT. It is translated as CATSDRTGPNTGELFF.